This T cell receptor (beta chain) was captured by sequencing in a study of T-cell reconstitution after alpha-beta-depleted transplantation in children. V gave up 6 bases and J gave up 0 bases, with 15 bases separating them. Germline CDR1 and CDR2: SGHVS and FQNEAQ. The length of the CDR3 is 16 residues. The TCRbeta library incorporated unique molecular identifiers. MiXCR, applied by TCRdb to the PCR reads, yields one record per CDR3 protein. The sample contains about 360,000 distinct CDR3 sequences, roughly 15% of which appear only once. This clonotype was seen a handful of times. This chain uses TRBV7-8 with TRBJ1-3; D is uncertain. The sequencing used PBMCs, collected from the stem cell graft. The TCR was taken from a human donor who donated a stem cell graft to a child with Fanconi anemia. The CDR3 nucleotides are TGTGCCAGCAGTCCATCCGGGTCCCACTCTGGAAACACCATATATTTT. Encoded protein: CASSPSGSHSGNTIYF.